This T cell receptor beta chain came from a study of blood T cells in healthy people across ages. Regarding the study as a whole: While age rose, TCR beta diversity per million T cells dropped in a roughly linear way.

Sample-barcoded 5' priming and a J-beta primer mix drove a second PCR of about 6 to 12 cycles. TCRdb independently ran MiXCR on the 5' RACE reads; one entry per CDR3 protein. The sample carries 790,000 or so distinct CDR3 sequences, approximately 60% recorded once. This clonotype has just one count. Its antigen is as yet unknown. A junction end diverges from the germline sequence, so it may reflect a read error. The CDR3 has 15 residues. The rearrangement links TRBV12-3 or TRBV12-4 to TRBJ1-1; possibly TRBD1 for D (5 bases). Sequenced material: blood. This TCR was sampled from a man aged 35 to 55 in good health. This CDR3 is CASSLISGLNNEAFF. In nucleotides, the CDR3 is TGTGCCAGCAGTCTTATTTCGGGGCTGAACAATGAAGCTTTCTTT.